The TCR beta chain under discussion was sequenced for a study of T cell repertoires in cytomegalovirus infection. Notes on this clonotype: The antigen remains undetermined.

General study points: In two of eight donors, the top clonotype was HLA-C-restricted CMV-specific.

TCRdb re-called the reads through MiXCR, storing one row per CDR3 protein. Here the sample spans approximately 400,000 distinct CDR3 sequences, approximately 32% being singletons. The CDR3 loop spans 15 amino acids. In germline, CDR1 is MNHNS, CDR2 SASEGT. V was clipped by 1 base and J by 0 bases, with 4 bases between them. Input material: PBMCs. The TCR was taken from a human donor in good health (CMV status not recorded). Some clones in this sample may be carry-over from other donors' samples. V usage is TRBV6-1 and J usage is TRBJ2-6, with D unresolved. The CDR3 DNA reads TGTGCCAGCAGTGAAGATCACTCTGGGGCCAACGTCCTGACTTTC. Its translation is CASSEDHSGANVLTF.